The clone carrying this TCR beta chain was detected many times. The CDR3 spans 14 residues. V lost 6 bases and J lost 0, with 9 bases in between. CDR1 and CDR2 (germline): MNHEY, SVGAGI. The sample comes from a study of spatial heterogeneity in lung cancer. Whole-study context: As counted in raw reads, each unique TCR and UMI combination appeared more than ten times on average.

Each CDR3 protein is one row after TCRdb ran MiXCR on the 5' RACE reads. The sample has about 38,000 distinct CDR3 sequences, 6% to 8% seen once; the top ten hold approximately 30%. Time point in this sample: sample taken at primary tumor resection. Whole RNA obtained from tumor, nontumor lung or frozen PBMC underwent sequencing without sorting. The 72 donors had untreated early-stage non-small cell lung cancer. The receptor was derived from a male donor with early-stage non-small cell lung cancer. The starting material was PBMCs, obtained at surgery. The chain has TRBV6-5 and TRBJ1-5, with D uncertain. The CDR3 nucleotides read TGTGCCAGCAGGAGAGACGGTAGCAATCAGCCCCAGCATTTT. The encoded protein is CASRRDGSNQPQHF.